A single sample gave rise to the 31 T cell receptor beta chains below, sequenced in a study of blood T cell repertoires in COVID-19. Produced via immunoSEQ multiplex PCR; TCRdb's table is partial and in-frame only. Found here are around 120,000 clones, 75% to 90% of them singletons; the top ten hold roughly 32%. Sequenced sample: peripheral blood. These receptor sequences come from an elderly woman with acute or convalescent COVID-19.

The chain carries TRBV25-1 and TRBJ2-7, with D maybe TRBD1 (7 bases). The germline V gene has CDR1 MGHDK and CDR2 SYGVNS. Deletions cut 6 bases from V and 3 bases from J, with 9 bases between. The CDR3 contains 12 residues. CDR3: CASSQGGYEQYF. The CDR3 DNA reads as TGTGCCAGCAGCCAGGGGGGCTACGAGCAGTACTTC.

The chain recombines TRBV25-1 with TRBJ1-2, with D uncertain. V was pared by 6 bases and J by 2 bases, with 10 bases between. The germline gives CDR1 MGHDK, CDR2 SYGVNS. The CDR3 is 13 amino acids. This chain's CDR3 is CASSPSGNYGYTF. CDR3 sequence (DNA): TGTGCCAGCAGCCCCAGTGGCAACTATGGCTACACCTTC.

The chain links TRBV5-1 to TRBJ2-1, with D hard to call. Germline CDR1 and CDR2: SGHRS and YFSETQ. The CDR3 sequence is 17 residues long. Trimming removed 4 bases from V and 2 bases from J, with 19 bases in between. This CDR3 is CASSREWVVRPYNEQFF. The CDR3 bases are TGCGCCAGCAGCCGCGAGTGGGTGGTCAGGCCCTACAATGAGCAGTTCTTC.

The V and J genes are TRBV19 and TRBJ1-1; 9 nucleotides agree with TRBD1. The V gene end was trimmed by 4 bases and the J gene end by 13 bases; junction bases not matched to a gene: 7. The CDR3 is 12 amino acids. CDR1 LNHDA and CDR2 SQIVND come from the germline V gene (reference sequence). In DNA, the CDR3 is TGTGCCAGTAGTAACCGGGACAGGGAACTTTTCTTT. It is translated as CASSNRDRELFF.

This clone showed up just a few times. J is TRBJ1-5 and V is TRBV28; maybe TRBD1 (6 bases). The germline V and J ends were trimmed by 8 bases and 7 bases, with 18 bases remaining between them. Germline V gives CDR1 MDHEN, CDR2 SYDVKM. The CDR3 sequence is 14 residues long. CDR3 in amino acids: CASSGRRGGQPQHF. The DNA for the CDR3 is TGTGCCAGCTCAGGACGCAGGGGCGGGCAGCCCCAGCATTTT. Full variable domain (outside the CDR3, taken from reference TRBV28 and TRBJ1-5): DVKVTQSSRYLVKRTGEKVFLECVQDMDHENMFWYRQDPGLGLRLIYFSYDVKMKEKGDIPEGYSVSREKKERFSLILESASTNQTSMYLCASSGRRGGQPQHFGDGTRLSIL.

The chain couples TRBV29-1 to TRBJ2-7; maybe TRBD1 (6 bases). Per the germline V gene, CDR1 is SQVTM and CDR2 is ANQGSEA. The CDR3 sequence is 12 residues long. The V and J ends lost 7 bases and 1 base respectively, with 11 bases between them. Written as DNA, the CDR3 is TGCAGCGCCCGGACAGATTCCTACGAGCAGTACTTC. As protein: CSARTDSYEQYF.

The chain recombines TRBV5-6 with TRBJ1-6; D gene ambiguous. CDR3 size: 14 residues. The germline gives CDR1 SGHDT, CDR2 YYEEEE. Trimming removed 1 base at V and 7 bases at J, with 9 bases between. CDR3 residues: CASSLIAENSPLHF. The DNA for the CDR3 is TGTGCCAGCAGCTTGATTGCGGAGAATTCACCCCTCCACTTT. Based on the CDR3 plus reference TRBV5-6 and TRBJ1-6, the full variable domain is DAGVTQSPTHLIKTRGQQVTLRCSPKSGHDTVSWYQQALGQGPQFIFQYYEEEERQRGNFPDRFSGHQFPNYSSELNVNALLLGDSALYLCASSLIAENSPLHFGNGTRLTVT.

The rearrangement uses TRBV18 and TRBJ1-4, with a possible D match to TRBD1 (6 bases). The CDR3 consists of 15 residues. Germline-derived CDR1 and CDR2 are KGHSH and LQKENI. V lost 4 bases and J 5 bases, leaving 14 bases between the germline ends. The CDR3 is CASSLNQGTNEKLFF. For the CDR3, the DNA is TGTGCCAGCTCACTTAATCAGGGGACGAATGAAAAACTGTTTTTT.

In its sample, this clone was seen once. The chain combines TRBV6-2 or TRBV6-3 with TRBJ1-1; D call uncertain. Per the germline V gene, CDR1 is MNHEY and CDR2 is SVGEGT. Deletions cut 2 bases from V and 1 base from J, with 8 bases between. The CDR3 spans 14 residues. The CDR3 DNA reads TGTGCCAGCAGTTACAAACAGAAGAACACTGAAGCTTTCTTT. Its protein product is CASSYKQKNTEAFF.

With respect to this clone: The conserved final phenylalanine or tryptophan is absent from the CDR3, which likely points to a read error. The V and J genes are TRBV18 and TRBJ1-6; tentatively, D is TRBD1 (6 bases). The V end lost 5 bases, the J end lost 7 bases, and 15 bases lay between the germline ends. The CDR3 contains 15 residues. Germline V gene lookup returns CDR1 KGHSH and CDR2 LQKENI. CDR3 loop: CASSTQTGINSPLHL. CDR3 nucleotide sequence: TGTGCCAGCTCAACCCAAACAGGGATCAATTCACCCCTCCACCTT.

The J gene is TRBJ1-5, the V gene TRBV3-1 (or the pseudogene TRBV3-2); 9 nucleotides align to TRBD1. J was trimmed by 7 bases and V by 4 bases; bases with no gene match: 8. The CDR3 sequence is 15 residues long. Germline CDR1 reads LGHDT; CDR2 reads YNNKEL (reference sequence). The CDR3 region has the DNA TGTGCCAGCAGCCTCACCGGGACAGGGAACCAGCCCCAGCATTTT. It specifies CASSLTGTGNQPQHF.

This chain connects TRBV19 to TRBJ2-5, with TRBD2 as a possible D gene (6 bases). The CDR3 extends over 15 amino acids. Trimming cost V 3 bases and J 1 base, with 12 bases left between them. Germline CDR1 and CDR2: LNHDA and SQIVND (reference sequence). The CDR3 DNA follows: TGTGCCAGTAGTATTGGAAACGGGGGCCAAGAGACCCAGTACTTC. Translated: CASSIGNGGQETQYF.

The rearrangement uses TRBV18 and TRBJ2-7; 7 bases fit TRBD1. The CDR3 is 16 residues long. V was pared by 2 bases and J by 0 bases, with 7 bases of the junction left unmatched. Germline V gene sequence: CDR1 KGHSH, CDR2 LQKENI. For the CDR3, the DNA is TGTGCCAGCTCACCAAAGGGGGCAGGATACTCCTACGAGCAGTACTTC. It specifies CASSPKGAGYSYEQYF.

This clone was counted a few times. The chain carries TRBV3-1 (or the pseudogene TRBV3-2) and TRBJ2-5, with D possibly being TRBD2 (7 bases). The V end was cut by 4 bases, the J end by 5 bases, with 17 bases between. The CDR3 is made up of 15 amino acids. The germline V gene encodes CDR1 LGHDT and CDR2 YNNKEL (reference sequence). CDR3 loop: CASSPDERGGETQYF. In nucleotides, the CDR3 is TGTGCCAGCAGCCCGGATGAAAGGGGGGGGGAGACCCAGTACTTC.

V usage is TRBV19 and J usage is TRBJ2-7; the match to TRBD1 covers 10 bases. The V segment lost 6 bases and the J segment 4 bases; nucleotides outside the gene matches: 6. The CDR3 has 14 residues. The germline V gene has CDR1 LNHDA and CDR2 SQIVND (reference sequence). The CDR3 spells CASRPGQGQYEQYF. CDR3 bases: TGTGCCAGTAGGCCGGGACAGGGGCAGTACGAGCAGTACTTC.

CDR3 amino acids: CASSPDRGLYEQYF. The CDR3 DNA reads as TGTGCCAGCAGCCCCGACAGGGGGTTATACGAGCAGTACTTC. The genes are TRBV5-4 and TRBJ2-7, with TRBD1 matching 9 bases. V gave up 4 bases and J gave up 4 bases; unmatched junction bases: 6. CDR1 and CDR2 (germline): SGHNT, YYREEE (reference sequence). The CDR3 runs to 14 residues. The full variable domain, completed using reference TRBV5-4 and TRBJ2-7, is ETGVTQSPTHLIKTRGQQVTLRCSSQSGHNTVSWYQQALGQGPQFIFQYYREEENGRGNFPPRFSGLQFPNYSSELNVNALELDDSALYLCASSPDRGLYEQYFGPGTRLTVT.

This clone appeared a single time. V and J are TRBV27 and TRBJ2-7; D is uncertain. Looked up from germline, CDR1 is MNHEY and CDR2 is SMNVEV (reference sequence). Trimming stripped 2 bases from V and 3 bases from J, with 14 bases between. The CDR3 totals 15 residues. Written as DNA, the CDR3 is TGTGCCAGCAGTTTAAGGAGTGGCGGTCACTACGAGCAGTACTTC. This translates into CASSLRSGGHYEQYF.

The V and J genes are TRBV7-2 and TRBJ2-1; a weak D match, TRBD1 (6 bases). There are 15 residues in the CDR3. The germline V and J ends were trimmed by 5 bases and 0 bases, with 11 bases remaining between them. The germline gives CDR1 SGHTA, CDR2 FQGNSA. CDR3 in amino acids: CASSRTASSYNEQFF. The CDR3 nucleotides are TGTGCCAGCAGCCGGACAGCGAGCTCCTACAATGAGCAGTTCTTC.

The V gene is TRBV10-2, the J gene TRBJ2-2; 8 nucleotides align to TRBD1. Germline values: CDR1 WSHSY, CDR2 SAAADI. The CDR3 loop spans 15 amino acids. V dropped 5 bases and J dropped 0; count of bases not matched to a gene: 2. The DNA for the CDR3 is TGCGCCAGCAGTTTGACAGGGGCGAACACCGGGGAGCTGTTTTTT. Protein product: CASSLTGANTGELFF.

The chain recombines TRBV3-1 (or the pseudogene TRBV3-2) with TRBJ1-2; 8 nucleotides agree with TRBD1. The CDR3 runs 15 residues. The J segment lost 11 bases and the V segment lost 1 base, leaving 12 bases of the junction unmatched. Per the germline V gene, CDR1 is LGHDT and CDR2 is YNNKEL (reference sequence). The CDR3 is CASSQGKSGQGFYTF. CDR3 coding DNA: TGTGCCAGCAGCCAAGGCAAGAGTGGACAGGGATTTTACACCTTC.

This rearrangement joins TRBV18 to TRBJ2-5; 11 bases agree with TRBD2. The CDR3 is made up of 16 amino acids. CDR1 is KGHSH and CDR2 is LQKENI in the germline V gene. Germline trimming cut 5 bases from V and 0 bases from J; bases unmatched to any gene: 5. CDR3 region: CASSARTSGYQETQYF. In DNA form, the CDR3 reads TGTGCCAGCTCAGCACGGACTAGCGGGTACCAAGAGACCCAGTACTTC.

This chain joins TRBV27 and TRBJ2-7; D not resolved. The length of the CDR3 is 15 residues. Germline assignment: CDR1 MNHEY and CDR2 SMNVEV (reference sequence). Trimming shortened V by 1 base and J by 0 bases, and 10 bases separated the two germline ends. CDR3 DNA: TGTGCCAGCAGTTTATTCGTGGCCCCCTCCTACGAGCAGTACTTC. Translating gives CASSLFVAPSYEQYF.

This sequence joins TRBV9 and TRBJ1-4; a possible D gene is TRBD1 (6 bases). V was shortened by 0 bases and J by 8 bases, with 14 bases between the two germline ends. This CDR3 has 15 amino acids. In germline, CDR1 is SGDLS, CDR2 YYNGEE. The CDR3 protein is CASSVEGTPYEKLFF. Here the CDR3 DNA reads TGTGCCAGCAGCGTAGAAGGGACACCGTACGAAAAACTGTTTTTT.

The chain combines TRBV4-2 with TRBJ2-5; 7 nucleotides agree with TRBD1. There are 15 residues in the CDR3. Germline assignment: CDR1 LGHNA and CDR2 YNFKEQ. After removal of 1 base from V and 0 bases from J, the junction contained 2 bases not matched to a gene. This CDR3 is CASSQAGQYQETQYF. CDR3 nucleotide sequence: TGTGCCAGCAGCCAAGCGGGACAGTACCAAGAGACCCAGTACTTC.

CDR3 bases: TGTGCCACCAGTGATGACGGACAGGGGGTTACAGATACGCAGTATTTT. As protein: CATSDDGQGVTDTQYF. V is TRBV24-1 and J is TRBJ2-3, with 10 bases matching TRBD1. From germline, CDR1 is KGHDR and CDR2 SFDVKD. This CDR3 spans 16 amino acids. The ends lost 3 bases at V and 3 bases at J; junction bases unmatched: 5.

This sequence joins TRBV7-9 and TRBJ1-1; D call uncertain. This CDR3 contains 14 residues. Per the germline V gene, CDR1 is SEHNR and CDR2 is FQNEAQ (reference sequence). V lost 5 bases, J lost 4 bases, and 14 bases lay in between. This CDR3 reads CASSPWAGSTEAFF. The DNA of the CDR3 is TGTGCCAGCAGCCCATGGGCGGGTTCCACTGAAGCTTTCTTT. Full variable domain (remainder filled in from reference TRBV7-9 and TRBJ1-1): DTGVSQNPRHKITKRGQNVTFRCDPISEHNRLYWYRQTLGQGPEFLTYFQNEAQLEKSRLLSDRFSAERPKGSFSTLEIQRTEQGDSAMYLCASSPWAGSTEAFFGQGTRLTVV.

The genes are TRBV12-3 or TRBV12-4 and TRBJ2-4; D is undetermined. This CDR3 region has 12 residues. The V and J ends lost 5 bases and 11 bases respectively, with 13 bases between them. The CDR3 DNA sequence: TGTGCCAGCAGTCTCCAGGTCGACGTTCAGTACTTC. Protein sequence: CASSLQVDVQYF.

This sequence joins TRBV9 and TRBJ2-2; D gene uncertain. Germline loops: CDR1 SGDLS, CDR2 YYNGEE. V lost 4 bases, J lost 6 bases, and 7 bases lay in between. The CDR3 length is 12 residues. CDR3 DNA: TGTGCCAGCAGCATCCCTCCCGGGGAGCTGTTTTTT. This codes for CASSIPPGELFF.

The chain combines TRBV7-2 with TRBJ1-3, with 8 bases lining up with TRBD1. This CDR3 contains 14 residues. V was clipped by 3 bases and J by 3 bases; unmatched bases: 1. Per germline, CDR1 SGHTA and CDR2 FQGNSA. The CDR3 region has the DNA TGTGCCAGCAGCTTGGGACAGGTTGGAAACACCATATATTTT. Translated: CASSLGQVGNTIYF.

CDR3 coding DNA: TGCGCCAGCAGCCAGGGACTAGCGGGGGGCTACAATGAGCAGTTCTTC. It yields the protein CASSQGLAGGYNEQFF. The J gene is TRBJ2-1, the V gene TRBV4-3; 15 nucleotides match TRBD2. Trimming cost V 3 bases and J 3 bases; bases outside gene matches: 0. This CDR3 spans 16 amino acids. Germline CDR1 is LGHNA and CDR2 is YSLEER.

Concerning this clone: The same CDR3 arises from other DNA sequences in this sample as well. This rearrangement joins TRBV12-3 or TRBV12-4 to TRBJ2-7; tentatively, D is TRBD1 (5 bases). V gave up 2 bases and J gave up 4 bases, with 6 bases separating them. This CDR3 is built from 12 residues. The CDR3 protein is CASSLRGYEQYF. Here the CDR3 DNA reads TGTGCCAGCAGTTTAAGGGGTTACGAGCAGTACTTC.